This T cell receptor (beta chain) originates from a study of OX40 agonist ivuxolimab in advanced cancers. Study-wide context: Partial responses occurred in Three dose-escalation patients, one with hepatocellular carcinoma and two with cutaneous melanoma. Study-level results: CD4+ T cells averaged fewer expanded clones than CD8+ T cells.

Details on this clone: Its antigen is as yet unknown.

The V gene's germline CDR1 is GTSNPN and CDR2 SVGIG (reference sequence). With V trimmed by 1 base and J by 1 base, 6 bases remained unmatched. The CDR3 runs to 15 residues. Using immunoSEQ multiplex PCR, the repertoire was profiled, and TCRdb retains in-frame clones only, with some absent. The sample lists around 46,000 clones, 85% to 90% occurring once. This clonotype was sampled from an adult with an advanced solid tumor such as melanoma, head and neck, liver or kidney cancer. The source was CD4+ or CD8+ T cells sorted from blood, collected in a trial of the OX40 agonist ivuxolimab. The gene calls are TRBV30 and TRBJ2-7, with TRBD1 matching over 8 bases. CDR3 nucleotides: TGTGCCTGGAGTGGGACAGGGCGCGTATCCTACGAGCAGTACTTC. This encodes CAWSGTGRVSYEQYF.